This TCR beta chain was found in a study of cytomegalovirus exposure and HLA in healthy donors. General study results and limits: Specificity of a few CMV-associated chains for CMV antigens was verified in vitro.

The table came from immunoSEQ multiplex PCR; TCRdb's copy has only in-frame clones and leaves some out. The sample yields around 260,000 clones, about 90% seen once. The donors were in the roughly 120-subject validation cohort, distinct from the roughly 720-subject first cohort. The CDR3 is made up of 15 amino acids. Germline assignment: CDR1 SGDLS and CDR2 YYNGEE. V gave up 0 bases and J gave up 3 bases, with 13 bases separating them. This clone was found once. Its antigen is currently unknown. The TCR was taken from a woman in her 30s in good health and CMV-seronegative. Sequenced input: PBMCs. This rearrangement joins TRBV9 to TRBJ2-7, with D tentatively TRBD2 (5 bases). The CDR3 sequence: CASSVGAGEIYEQYF. CDR3 sequence (DNA): TGTGCCAGCAGCGTAGGGGCGGGTGAAATCTACGAGCAGTACTTC.